Listed below are T cell receptor beta chains from one sample, sequenced in a study of shared clonotypes between healthy human individuals. Profiled with immunoSEQ multiplex PCR; TCRdb holds only in-frame clones, not every one. Found here are 740,000 or so clones, about three quarters of them singletons; the top ten hold around 1.8%. Sample: memory CD4+ T cells sorted from blood. The receptors stem from a woman in her 30s in good health. Both conserved end residues are trimmed from each CDR3.

j_call v_call cdr3_aa
TRBJ1-5 TRBV6-1 ASSEAGYQPQH
TRBJ2-3 TRBV27 ATTGLAGGTDTQY
TRBJ1-2 TRBV7-9 ASSLVNYGYT
TRBJ2-7 TRBV18 ASSPDGGRGEQY
TRBJ1-1 TRBV28 ASSQPGTVNTEAF
TRBJ2-5 TRBV4-1 ASSLDRDRETQY
TRBJ2-7 TRBV13 ASSLGRFRPERYYEQY
TRBJ2-5 TRBV2 ASSEAVGEAETQY
TRBJ1-1 TRBV6-1 ASSGGGFTEAF
TRBJ2-3 TRBV4-2 ASSQGRRHNPDLDTQY
TRBJ2-3 TRBV4-2 ASSQVLAGVSDTQY
TRBJ1-2 TRBV4-1 ASSNGRGLPNYGYT
TRBJ1-5 TRBV27 ASSLVGYSNQPQH
TRBJ2-3 TRBV7-2 ASSSQSGLAGAADTQY
TRBJ1-5 TRBV21-1 ASRENGRLGFNQPQH
TRBJ2-1 TRBV29-1 SAEGTSGYNEQF
TRBJ2-3 TRBV7-9 ASSLKGHRTDTQY
TRBJ1-2 TRBV6-1 ASRGRNYGYT
TRBJ1-4 TRBV10-1 ASRTPRQGAKEKLF
TRBJ1-2 TRBV25-1 ASSGQGMRGYT
TRBJ2-7 TRBV11-3 ASSTSTGGALEQY
TRBJ1-1 TRBV18 ASSPWEQGDTEAF
TRBJ1-2 TRBV14 ASSQGGELGYT
TRBJ1-4 TRBV6-1 ASSVRGFSEKLF
TRBJ1-5 TRBV19 ASSSGQGYDQPQH
TRBJ1-5 TRBV6-6 ASKSEINQPQH
TRBJ2-1 TRBV14 ASSQGGTGRLDEQF
TRBJ2-3 TRBV7-9 ASSSQATQRADTQY
TRBJ2-5 TRBV7-7 ASSFGHQETQY
TRBJ2-5 TRBV5-1 ASSLGVGGSQETQY
TRBJ1-1 TRBV6-4 ASSDSRPAP
TRBJ2-1 TRBV5-1 ASSLAQGGDEQF
TRBJ1-1 TRBV6-4 ASSDVGGLNTEAF